The source of this T cell receptor beta chain is a study of post-analysis software for immune sequencing data. This clonotype was recorded once. Antigen unknown. The library was made from cDNA and included unique molecular identifiers. TCRdb re-called the PCR reads with MiXCR, one entry per CDR3 protein. Of about 500,000 distinct CDR3 sequences in the sample, roughly 45% are singletons; the top ten hold 9% to 14%. General study points: For normalized Chao1 diversity, multiple sclerosis patients scored significantly lower than controls did.

The specimen sequenced was blood. The TCR was taken from a girl between 10 and 17 years old with multiple sclerosis.

The CDR3 DNA is TGCGCCAGCAACTTCACCGGCACCTACGAGCAGTACTTC. The encoded protein is CASNFTGTYEQYF. This chain connects TRBV5-1 to TRBJ2-4, with D hard to call. The DNA matches TRBJ2-7 better at its end, which makes the J call doubtful. CDR3 length equals 13 residues. Germline assignment: CDR1 SGHRS and CDR2 YFSETQ.